These 2 T cell receptor beta chains originate from one sample sequenced in a study of T-cell reconstitution after alpha-beta-depleted transplantation in children (dated by TCRdb to about 2016). Libraries were constructed by PCR. These reads were obtained on an Illumina HiSeq 2500. Molecular barcoding was employed in the preparation of TCR libraries, with unique molecular identifiers being used to normalize TCRbeta repertoire quantification. TCRdb itself trimmed the public reads at Q25 with fastp, ran MiXCR and retained productive beta chains. For every CDR3 protein sequence, its rows merge into one entry that carries the most common genes and DNA. The sample table holds about 500,000 distinct CDR3 sequences, of which 32% were seen once. The top ten clonotypes cover 2% to 3% of the sample. Sequenced here: PBMCs from the stem cell graft donor, sampled from the stem cell graft. The receptors come from a human donor who donated a stem cell graft to a child with aplastic anemia.

V usage is TRBV5-1 and J usage is TRBJ2-5, with D possibly matching TRBD2 (11 bases). CDR1 SGHRS and CDR2 YFSETQ come from the germline V gene. Trimming removed 4 bases from V and 5 bases from J, with 36 bases in between. The CDR3 extends over 21 amino acids. This chain's CDR3 is CASSPRVRQGASGRPGETQYF. The CDR3 region has the DNA TGCGCCAGCAGCCCTCGAGTGAGACAGGGGGCTAGCGGGAGGCCTGGGGAGACCCAGTACTTC.

A remark on this clonotype: Compared with germline, one end of the junction differs, possibly owing to a read error. This chain links TRBV19 with TRBJ1-4, with a possible D match to TRBD1 (6 bases). CDR3 length: 14 residues. Per the germline V gene, CDR1 is LNHDA and CDR2 is SQIVND (reference sequence). The CDR3 DNA sequence: TGTGCCAGTAGTATAGGGACAGCCTCCGAAAAACTGTTTTTC. Encoded protein: CASSIGTASEKLFF.